The next 14 T cell receptor beta chains were all read from a single sample in a study of radiotherapy plus CTLA-4 blockade in lung cancer. TCRdb's table, derived via immunoSEQ multiplex PCR, lists solely in-frame clones and lacks some. Among some 98,000 clones listed, 82% were seen once. The sequencing used peripheral blood, collected from a patient treated with radiotherapy plus ipilimumab. The receptors stem from a human donor with non-small cell lung cancer who had a partial response to radiotherapy plus ipilimumab.

The CDR3 sequence is CASSELAANTGELFF. In nucleotides, the CDR3 is TGCGCCAGCAGTGAACTAGCGGCGAACACCGGGGAGCTGTTTTTT. The chain is built from TRBV10-1 and TRBJ2-2, with 8 bases lining up with TRBD2. Trimming at V came to 3 bases and at J to 0 bases, leaving 0 bases not matched to a gene. The CDR3 has 15 residues. Germline V gene data show CDR1 as WNHNN and CDR2 as SYGVQD (reference sequence).

The chain couples TRBV27 to TRBJ1-1; a possible D gene is TRBD1 (6 bases). V dropped 3 bases and J dropped 0 bases, with 17 bases sitting between them. This CDR3 has 17 amino acids. Germline V gene lookup returns CDR1 MNHEY and CDR2 SMNVEV (reference sequence). CDR3 in DNA: TGTGCCAGCAGTTTGACAGGCCTGTATCCAATGAACACTGAAGCTTTCTTT. Its protein is CASSLTGLYPMNTEAFF.

This chain connects TRBV20-1 to TRBJ2-7; the D is unclear. With 0 bases removed from V and 6 bases from J, the gap between germline ends came to 6 bases. The germline CDR1 and CDR2 sequences are DFQATT and SNEGSKA (reference sequence). The CDR3 consists of 11 residues. CDR3 loop: CSARDHGEQYF. The CDR3 DNA follows: TGCAGTGCTAGAGACCACGGCGAGCAGTACTTC.

The CDR3 is CASSFVGTGELFF. The CDR3 region has the DNA TGCGCCAGCAGCTTTGTCGGGACCGGGGAGCTGTTTTTT. The gene calls are TRBV5-1 and TRBJ2-2; D remains unclear. The length of the CDR3 is 13 residues. CDR1 and CDR2 from the germline V gene are SGHRS and YFSETQ. Trimming took off 2 bases at V and 5 bases at J, with 7 bases between the two ends.

This chain uses TRBV29-1 with TRBJ2-5, with D tentatively TRBD1 (6 bases). Germline CDR1 SQVTM, CDR2 ANQGSEA. This CDR3 spans 13 amino acids. V was pared by 6 bases and J by 1 base, with 12 bases between. The DNA of the CDR3 is TGCAGCGTCTCGACAGGCGTCCAAGAGACCCAGTACTTC. It specifies CSVSTGVQETQYF. The whole variable domain, remainder taken from reference TRBV29-1 and TRBJ2-5, is SAVISQKPSRDICQRGTSLTIQCQVDSQVTMMFWYRQQPGQSLTLIATANQGSEATYESGFVIDKFPISRPNLTFSTLTVSNMSPEDSSIYLCSVSTGVQETQYFGPGTRLLVL.

The rearrangement uses TRBV28 and TRBJ2-5; 8 nucleotides agree with TRBD2. The ends lost 5 bases at V and 7 bases at J; junction bases unmatched: 9. CDR3 length equals 14 residues. The germline gives CDR1 MDHEN, CDR2 SYDVKM. DNA for the CDR3: TGTGCCAGCAGTCCGGGAGGGGCCCAATGGACCCAGTACTTC. Protein product: CASSPGGAQWTQYF.

In this sample, this clone turned up a few times. The chain couples TRBV10-1 to TRBJ2-2; D ambiguous. Trimming stripped 3 bases from V and 3 bases from J, with 14 bases between. CDR3 length: 16 residues. Germline CDR1 and CDR2: WNHNN and SYGVQD (reference sequence). CDR3 region: CASSEKRLGDTGELFF. CDR3 sequence (DNA): TGCGCCAGCAGTGAAAAGCGCTTAGGAGACACCGGGGAGCTGTTTTTT.

The V call is TRBV5-1, the J call TRBJ2-1; TRBD2 matches 9 bases. Unmatched junction bases numbered 13, after V lost 4 bases and J lost 5 bases. This CDR3 has 17 amino acids. Germline V lookup: CDR1 SGHRS, CDR2 YFSETQ. CDR3 nucleotide sequence: TGCGCCAGCAGCCTGGCGCGTGGGCTAGCGGGGAACAATGAGCAGTTCTTC. It translates to CASSLARGLAGNNEQFF. The variable domain in full, completed from reference TRBV5-1 and TRBJ2-1, reads KAGVTQTPRYLIKTRGQQVTLSCSPISGHRSVSWYQQTPGQGLQFLFEYFSETQRNKGNFPGRFSGRQFSNSRSEMNVSTLELGDSALYLCASSLARGLAGNNEQFFGPGTRLTVL.

The chain links TRBV6-1 to TRBJ2-1; 8 bases are a match to TRBD2. The CDR3 is made up of 15 amino acids. Germline V gene data show CDR1 as MNHNS and CDR2 as SASEGT. V shed 5 bases and J 2 bases; nucleotides not matched to a gene: 5. CDR3: CASSRVAGTYNEQFF. CDR3 nucleotide sequence: TGTGCCAGCAGTCGGGTAGCGGGGACCTACAATGAGCAGTTCTTC.

This sequence joins TRBV28 and TRBJ2-6; a possible D gene is TRBD1 (5 bases). Germline CDR1 reads MDHEN; CDR2 reads SYDVKM. The CDR3 is made up of 16 amino acids. V was trimmed by 4 bases and J by 3 bases, leaving 13 bases between them. CDR3 nucleotides: TGTGCCAGCAGTTACACAGGCCGAGGTGGGGCCAACGTCCTGACTTTC. The encoded protein is CASSYTGRGGANVLTF.

This clone was found once. This chain joins TRBV28 and TRBJ2-7; tentatively, D is TRBD2 (6 bases). There are 14 residues in the CDR3. Germline CDR1 reads MDHEN; CDR2 reads SYDVKM. V was pared by 6 bases and J by 3 bases, with 15 bases between. The CDR3 here is CASRADEGGYEQYF. For the CDR3, the DNA is TGTGCCAGCAGGGCTGACGAGGGAGGCTACGAGCAGTACTTC.

The chain employs TRBV7-2 and TRBJ2-7; perhaps TRBD2 as D (5 bases). Trimming took off 5 bases at V and 0 bases at J, with 14 bases between the two ends. CDR1 is SGHTA and CDR2 is FQGNSA in the germline V gene. This CDR3 comprises 15 residues. CDR3 coding DNA: TGTGCCAGCAGCCGATTAAGGACTTACTCCTACGAGCAGTACTTC. This gives the protein CASSRLRTYSYEQYF.

This rearrangement joins TRBV18 to TRBJ2-7, with 7 bases lining up with TRBD2. Germline V gives CDR1 KGHSH, CDR2 LQKENI. The CDR3 runs 14 residues. J was trimmed by 6 bases and V by 2 bases; bases with no gene match: 7. Written as DNA, the CDR3 is TGTGCCAGCTCACCAACCCGGGGGGAGTCCGAGCAGTACTTC. Translated: CASSPTRGESEQYF.

The chain uses TRBV28 and TRBJ1-2, with 7 nucleotides matching TRBD1. This CDR3 is built from 15 residues. Germline V gene data show CDR1 as MDHEN and CDR2 as SYDVKM. V gave up 5 bases and J gave up 7 bases; unmatched junction bases: 13. The CDR3, as DNA: TGTGCCAGCAGTAGACAGCGAGGGGGCCGTTCTGGCTACACCTTC. Its translation is CASSRQRGGRSGYTF.